These 26 T cell receptor beta chains originate from one sample sequenced in a study of regulatory T cells in long-lasting Graves disease. Noted time point: newly diagnosed GD, antithyroid drugs for less than 3 months. After RNA was extracted from PBMCs, the TCR library was made from it. Researchers made TCR beta libraries by using iRepertoire HTBI primers and running Arm-PCR on CDR3 regions. MiXCR, run by TCRdb on the multiplex PCR reads, gives a single entry per CDR3 protein. Among about 470,000 distinct CDR3 sequences, 14% to 15% were seen once, and the ten largest hold roughly 17%. This sample also appeared in a second study, on T cells in Graves' hyperthyroidism and ophthalmopathy.

This material consisted of peripheral blood mononuclear cells (PBMCs), taken at new diagnosis, from a patient treated with antithyroid drugs. All receptors derive from a woman younger than 45 with Graves disease.

This clonotype was observed many times. This chain connects TRBV30 to TRBJ1-1; a weak D match, TRBD1 (5 bases). The germline V gene has CDR1 GTSNPN and CDR2 SVGIG (reference sequence). V gave up 4 bases and J gave up 6 bases, with 18 bases separating them. The CDR3 has 14 amino acids. The CDR3 nucleotides read TGTGCCTGGAATCGGGGGTGGCCTGAATCTGAAGCTTTCTTT. This sequence encodes CAWNRGWPESEAFF.

In this sample, this clonotype turned up many times. V usage is TRBV28 and J usage is TRBJ2-5; D is unresolved. The ends were cut back, 8 bases at V and 1 base at J, with 8 bases in the middle. Looked up from germline, CDR1 is MDHEN and CDR2 is SYDVKM. This CDR3 has 12 residues. CDR3 sequence: CASWSFQETQYF. The DNA for the CDR3 is TGTGCCAGCTGGTCTTTCCAAGAGACCCAGTACTTC.

The rearrangement uses TRBV2 and TRBJ2-7; the D gene is possibly TRBD1 (5 bases). From germline, CDR1 is SNHLY and CDR2 FYNNEI. The CDR3 has 12 amino acids. The CDR3 loop is CATTGYYYEQYF. CDR3 DNA: TGTGCTACAACAGGTTATTACTACGAGCAGTACTTC.

The gene calls are TRBV3-1 and TRBJ1-2; D unclear. V lost 7 bases, J lost 1 base, and 16 bases lay in between. The CDR3 has 15 residues. Germline CDR1 and CDR2: LGHDT and YNNKEL (reference sequence). CDR3 DNA: TGTGCCAGCACCCCAGGTCGCGGGGTTAACTATGGCTACACCTTC. Translation: CASTPGRGVNYGYTF.

In its sample, this clonotype was seen many times. CDR3 bases: TGTGCCAGCTCACCCGGGTCGGCTCAAGAGACCCAGTACTTC. Its protein product is CASSPGSAQETQYF. The rearrangement uses TRBV18 and TRBJ2-5; D is uncertain. This CDR3 comprises 14 residues. V lost 3 bases and J 2 bases, leaving 10 bases between the germline ends. CDR1 KGHSH and CDR2 LQKENI come from the germline V gene.

This chain uses TRBV6-1 with TRBJ1-5; 9 bases agree with TRBD1. The V segment lost 5 bases and the J segment 3 bases; nucleotides outside the gene matches: 11. The germline V gene has CDR1 MNHNS and CDR2 SASEGT. This CDR3 comprises 17 residues. DNA of the CDR3: TGTGCCAGCAGTCCATCCGGGACAGGGACCCTCAATCAGCCCCAGCATTTT. The encoded protein is CASSPSGTGTLNQPQHF.

This clonotype came up a few times. This chain joins TRBV18 and TRBJ1-2; possibly TRBD1 for D (6 bases). V shed 4 bases and J shed 5 bases, with 17 bases lying between them. Germline CDR1 is KGHSH and CDR2 is LQKENI. This CDR3 has 15 amino acids. Here the CDR3 reads CASSRSQGEWYGYTF. The CDR3 DNA is TGTGCCAGCTCACGGTCACAGGGAGAATGGTATGGCTACACCTTC.

Details on this clonotype: A much larger clonotype is one base distant, so this may be a read error. The chain links TRBV11-1 to TRBJ2-7; a weak D match, TRBD2 (5 bases). Germline V gene sequence: CDR1 SGHAT, CDR2 FQDESV (reference sequence). This CDR3 has 15 residues. The CDR3 sequence is CASSLDGGSYNEQYF. For the CDR3, the DNA is TGCGCCAGCAGCTTGGACGGAGGCTCCTACAATGAGCAGTACTTC.

Many counts were recorded for this clonotype. The chain employs TRBV12-3 or TRBV12-4 and TRBJ2-7; the D gene could be TRBD1 or TRBD2 (6 bases each). The CDR3 extends over 15 amino acids. V lost 6 bases and J lost 7, with 22 bases in between. The CDR3 nucleotides read TGTGCCAGCAGACCCGGGACTCCGGGGGCAGAAGAGCAGTACTTC. Translated: CASRPGTPGAEEQYF.

Concerning this clonotype itself: This may be a read error, as it is one base from a much larger clone. This rearrangement joins TRBV28 to TRBJ2-1; TRBD2 agrees at 7 bases. J was trimmed by 4 bases and V by 8 bases; bases with no gene match: 11. This CDR3 has 15 amino acids. CDR1 and CDR2 from the germline V gene are MDHEN and SYDVKM. CDR3 DNA: TGTGCCAGCGGTCCCCTAGCGGAGAAATACAATGAGCAGTTCTTC. As protein: CASGPLAEKYNEQFF.

This clonotype showed up many times. V gene TRBV20-1 combines with J gene TRBJ2-1; maybe TRBD1 (6 bases). The CDR3 length is 14 residues. V was trimmed by 5 bases and J by 7 bases, leaving 18 bases between them. CDR1 is DFQATT and CDR2 is SNEGSKA in the germline V gene (reference sequence). CDR3 nucleotides: TGCAGTGCTGAGGGGCAGGGGTTTACTAATGAGCAGTTCTTC. This codes for CSAEGQGFTNEQFF.

Ten or more counts support this clonotype. The V call is TRBV20-1, the J call TRBJ2-1, with 11 bases aligning to TRBD2. The V gene end was trimmed by 0 bases and the J gene end by 0 bases; junction bases not matched to a gene: 4. CDR1 DFQATT and CDR2 SNEGSKA come from the germline V gene (reference sequence). The CDR3 sequence is 17 residues long. The CDR3 nucleotides read TGCAGTGCTAGAGAGGGACTAGCGGTCCACTCCTACAATGAGCAGTTCTTC. It translates to CSAREGLAVHSYNEQFF.

This clonotype appeared a few times. The V gene is TRBV4-1, the J gene TRBJ1-1; D is perhaps TRBD1 (5 bases). Germline V CDR1 and CDR2: MGHRA, YSYEKL. The V end lost 0 bases, the J end lost 4 bases, and 12 bases lay between the germline ends. The CDR3 has 15 amino acids. The CDR3 here is CASSQEGWGGTEAFF. The DNA of the CDR3 is TGCGCCAGCAGCCAAGAGGGGTGGGGGGGCACTGAAGCTTTCTTT.

This clonotype has at least ten counts. The V call is TRBV28, the J call TRBJ2-7; 8 positions agree with TRBD2. The J segment lost 0 bases and the V segment lost 2 bases, leaving 3 bases of the junction unmatched. The CDR3 is made up of 15 amino acids. Germline V lookup: CDR1 MDHEN, CDR2 SYDVKM. The CDR3 sequence is CASSLPGGSSYEQYF. In nucleotides, the CDR3 is TGTGCCAGCAGTTTACCGGGAGGGAGCTCCTACGAGCAGTACTTC. The whole variable domain, remainder taken from reference TRBV28 and TRBJ2-7, is DVKVTQSSRYLVKRTGEKVFLECVQDMDHENMFWYRQDPGLGLRLIYFSYDVKMKEKGDIPEGYSVSREKKERFSLILESASTNQTSMYLCASSLPGGSSYEQYFGPGTRLTVT.

Turning to this clonotype: It may be a read error: a sequence one base away is much more abundant. V and J are TRBV29-1 and TRBJ2-3; 7 positions agree with TRBD1. The germline gives CDR1 SQVTM, CDR2 ANQGSEA. The length of the CDR3 is 14 residues. V was clipped by 6 bases and J by 0 bases; unmatched bases: 6. CDR3 nucleotide sequence: TGCAGCGTGGATAGCAGGGGGAGCACAGATACGCAGTATTTT. The encoded protein is CSVDSRGSTDTQYF.

This clonotype has just a few counts. The gene calls are TRBV15 and TRBJ2-1, with unresolved D. V dropped 0 bases and J dropped 10 bases, with 10 bases sitting between them. This CDR3 is built from 13 residues. Germline CDR1 and CDR2: LNHNV and YYDKDF (reference sequence). The CDR3 DNA follows: TGTGCCACCAGCAGAGACGCTCCTGACGAGCAGTTCTTC. Amino acid sequence: CATSRDAPDEQFF. Complete variable domain (other parts from reference TRBV15 and TRBJ2-1): DAMVIQNPRYQVTQFGKPVTLSCSQTLNHNVMYWYQQKSSQAPKLLFHYYDKDFNNEADTPDNFQSRRPNTSFCFLDIRSPGLGDTAMYLCATSRDAPDEQFFGPGTRLTVL.

This clonotype was detected only a few times. The V call is TRBV6-4, the J call TRBJ2-1, with TRBD2 matching over 9 bases. Germline CDR1 reads MRHNA; CDR2 reads SNTAGT. After removal of 3 bases from V and 5 bases from J, the junction contained 5 bases not matched to a gene. The CDR3 runs to 15 residues. The CDR3, as DNA: TGTGCCAGCAGTGATGCGACTAGCGGACACAATGAGCAGTTCTTC. It specifies CASSDATSGHNEQFF.

The chain carries TRBV19 and TRBJ1-5; 8 bases agree with TRBD1. There are 16 residues in the CDR3. The junction had 8 bases not matched to a gene; V was cut back by 5 bases and J by 2 bases. Germline lookup yields CDR1 LNHDA and CDR2 SQIVND (reference sequence). This CDR3 reads CASSGGQASGNQPQHF. The CDR3 nucleotides read TGTGCCAGTAGTGGGGGACAGGCGTCCGGCAATCAGCCCCAGCATTTT.

To note about this clonotype: A much larger clonotype is one base distant, so this may be a read error. The CDR3 carries no conserved terminal phenylalanine or tryptophan, so it likely arises from a read error. V usage is TRBV5-1 and J usage is TRBJ1-1; D might be TRBD1 (5 bases). The germline V and J ends were trimmed by 2 bases and 0 bases, with 20 bases remaining between them. The CDR3 has 18 amino acids. Germline values: CDR1 SGHRS, CDR2 YFSETQ. The CDR3 sequence: CASSFVEVRQGLNTEAFL. As DNA, the CDR3 is TGCGCCAGCAGCTTTGTTGAGGTCCGGCAGGGATTGAACACTGAAGCTTTCCTT.

V gene TRBV19 combines with J gene TRBJ2-1; TRBD2 is a possible D gene (6 bases). This CDR3 has 15 amino acids. The germline CDR1 and CDR2 sequences are LNHDA and SQIVND (reference sequence). V lost 4 bases, J lost 9 bases, and 19 bases lay in between. In DNA form, the CDR3 reads TGTGCCAGTAGTAGGGGGGAATGGGTGATCCCTGAGCAGTTCTTC. Protein: CASSRGEWVIPEQFF.

At least ten counts were recorded for this clonotype. The chain joins TRBV5-1 to TRBJ2-1, with D perhaps matching TRBD2 (7 bases). Germline assignment: CDR1 SGHRS and CDR2 YFSETQ. V was cut by 2 bases and J by 9 bases, with 15 bases left in between. This CDR3 is built from 14 residues. The CDR3 nucleotides are TGCGCCAGCAGCTTTACCGAGGGGGGGTTTGAGCAGTTCTTC. Translated: CASSFTEGGFEQFF.

This clonotype has a count of ten or more. V and J are TRBV11-2 and TRBJ1-4, with D tentatively TRBD1 (5 bases). Germline V gene lookup returns CDR1 SGHAT and CDR2 FQNNGV. V was clipped by 3 bases and J by 2 bases, with 13 bases between them. The CDR3 consists of 16 residues. The CDR3 region is CASSFAPGSTNEKLFF. CDR3 in DNA: TGTGCCAGCAGCTTCGCCCCAGGGTCCACTAATGAAAAACTGTTTTTT.

V and J are TRBV9 and TRBJ2-3, with TRBD1 as a possible D gene (5 bases). Per germline, CDR1 SGDLS and CDR2 YYNGEE. Trimming removed 2 bases from V and 6 bases from J, with 10 bases in between. The CDR3 spans 13 residues. The chain's CDR3 is CASSVREKDTQYF. The CDR3 DNA reads TGTGCCAGCAGCGTCAGGGAAAAGGATACGCAGTATTTT.

This clonotype occurred many times. V and J are TRBV30 and TRBJ1-1, with D maybe TRBD1 (6 bases). The ends were cut back, 5 bases at V and 1 base at J, with 8 bases in the middle. The CDR3 is made up of 12 amino acids. Germline V gene sequence: CDR1 GTSNPN, CDR2 SVGIG (reference sequence). The chain's CDR3 is CAWETGNTEAFF. CDR3 DNA: TGTGCCTGGGAGACAGGGAACACTGAAGCTTTCTTT.

The rearrangement joins TRBV24-1 to TRBJ2-7; D may correspond to TRBD1 or TRBD2 (5 bases each). Trimming left V 0 bases short and J 3 bases short, with 5 bases between. This CDR3 is built from 13 residues. Germline V gene lookup returns CDR1 KGHDR and CDR2 SFDVKD. This CDR3 reads CATSDLGGYEQYF. In nucleotides, the CDR3 is TGTGCCACCAGTGATTTGGGGGGCTACGAGCAGTACTTC.

This clonotype was seen more than once but under ten times. The gene calls are TRBV20-1 and TRBJ2-7, with D maybe TRBD1 (6 bases). Germline V CDR1 and CDR2: DFQATT, SNEGSKA (reference sequence). The V end lost 5 bases, the J end lost 3 bases, and 8 bases lay between the germline ends. The CDR3 contains 11 residues. CDR3 in DNA: TGCAGTGCTGGGGGCCTCTACGAGCAGTACTTC. Translating gives CSAGGLYEQYF.